This T cell receptor beta chain was retrieved from a study of T cell responses to AZD1222 COVID-19 vaccine. Points from the study as a whole: The study sampled repertoires only after the peak T cell response. Possibly, clonal diversity was underestimated; donors were largely white British and included more females.

The length of the CDR3 is 15 residues. With 1 base removed from V and 0 bases from J, the gap between germline ends came to 7 bases. Germline CDR1 SGHDN, CDR2 FVKESK. The assay was immunoSEQ multiplex PCR, and TCRdb's table has in-frame clones only and misses some. The sample holds roughly 170,000 clones, less than 95% seen once. On this clone itself: The antigen is not known.

The chain joins TRBV14 to TRBJ2-4; tentatively, D is TRBD1 or TRBD2 (5 bases each). The TCR comes from an adult in good health. Sequencing used peripheral blood, obtained on day 0 of AZD1222 vaccination. In DNA form, the CDR3 reads TGTGCCAGCAGCCAAGTGGGGGAAGCCAAAAACATTCAGTACTTC. This gives the protein CASSQVGEAKNIQYF.